Below, 7 T cell receptor beta chains from the same sample are listed, as sequenced in a study of blood T cell repertoires in COVID-19. TCRdb keeps only in-frame clones here, not all; method: immunoSEQ multiplex PCR. Among about 280,000 clones, more than 75% were seen once, and the ten largest hold approximately 2%. The sample consisted of peripheral blood. These receptor sequences come from a woman aged 25 to 39 who had recovered from COVID-19.

The chain employs TRBV7-8 and TRBJ1-6; 8 nucleotides line up with TRBD1. The germline V gene has CDR1 SGHVS and CDR2 FQNEAQ. The CDR3 spans 15 residues. J lost 5 bases, V lost 5 bases, and 5 bases had no gene match. The CDR3 region is CASSAGQGNNSPLHF. The CDR3 DNA is TGTGCCAGCAGCGCCGGACAGGGAAATAATTCACCCCTCCACTTT.

The chain recombines TRBV20-1 with TRBJ2-7, with D possibly TRBD2 on 6 matching bases. Germline CDR1 is DFQATT and CDR2 is SNEGSKA (reference sequence). Trimming cost V 3 bases and J 2 bases, with 14 bases left between them. The CDR3 totals 14 residues. The CDR3 nucleotides read TGCAGTGCTAGTATGGAGGGACCTACCTACGAGCAGTACTTC. It is translated as CSASMEGPTYEQYF.

V is TRBV28 and J is TRBJ1-2; 12 bases match TRBD1. In germline, CDR1 is MDHEN, CDR2 SYDVKM. With V trimmed by 5 bases and J by 8 bases, 9 bases remained unmatched. The CDR3 runs to 15 residues. CDR3 bases: TGTGCCAGCAGTAAACCGGGACAGGGGGCAGGAGGCTACACCTTC. This codes for CASSKPGQGAGGYTF.

This chain uses TRBV19 with TRBJ2-7, with D possibly TRBD1 on 5 matching bases. This CDR3 region has 12 residues. V was cut by 8 bases and J by 6 bases, with 14 bases left in between. Looked up from germline, CDR1 is LNHDA and CDR2 is SQIVND (reference sequence). CDR3 in amino acids: CASRGRGSEQYF. CDR3 nucleotides: TGTGCCAGTCGAGGAAGGGGTAGCGAGCAGTACTTC.

The chain links TRBV12-5 to TRBJ1-4, with TRBD1 identical over 7 bases. The V gene end was trimmed by 0 bases and the J gene end by 8 bases; junction bases not matched to a gene: 6. Germline CDR1 is LGHNT and CDR2 is FRNRAP. This CDR3 spans 15 amino acids. In DNA form, the CDR3 reads TGTGCTAGTGGTTTGGTCAGGGGGAGTGGGGAAAAACTGTTTTTT. As protein: CASGLVRGSGEKLFF.

The chain links TRBV19 to TRBJ2-7, with D possibly TRBD1 on 5 matching bases. The CDR3 consists of 14 residues. Germline CDR1 LNHDA, CDR2 SQIVND (reference sequence). Deletions cut 8 bases from V and 2 bases from J, with 16 bases between. The CDR3 is CASGPQGPTYEQYF. The DNA of the CDR3 is TGTGCCAGTGGACCCCAGGGTCCAACCTACGAGCAGTACTTC.

The chain is built from TRBV19 and TRBJ1-1; D may be TRBD1 (5 bases). Germline V gives CDR1 LNHDA, CDR2 SQIVND (reference sequence). CDR3 length equals 15 residues. Deletions cut 5 bases from V and 7 bases from J, with 20 bases between. The CDR3: CASSAPWDSGGEAFF. Written as DNA, the CDR3 is TGTGCCAGTAGTGCTCCATGGGACTCCGGAGGTGAAGCTTTCTTT. The full variable domain, in which reference TRBV19 and TRBJ1-1 provide the parts outside the CDR3, is DGGITQSPKYLFRKEGQNVTLSCEQNLNHDAMYWYRQDPGQGLRLIYYSQIVNDFQKGDIAEGYSVSREKKESFPLTVTSAQKNPTAFYLCASSAPWDSGGEAFFGQGTRLTVV.